The clone carrying this TCR beta chain was counted a few times. Its antigen remains unidentified. The CDR3 sequence is 14 residues long. Germline CDR1 reads MRHNA; CDR2 reads SNTAGT. With 6 bases clipped from V and 6 bases from J, the junction kept 6 bases outside the gene matches. Profiled with immunoSEQ multiplex PCR; TCRdb holds only in-frame clones, not every one. Among some 99,000 clones listed, approximately 85% were seen once. The data originate from a study of T cell responses to AZD1222 COVID-19 vaccine. General study results and limits: Two AZD1222 administrations were followed by greater Spike-specific TCR breadth and depth. Sampled repertoires all dated from after the peak T cell response. At baseline, just six or seven AZD1222 recipients tested seropositive. Donors in the cohort were predominantly white British and more often female, and clonal diversity was possibly underestimated.

Sequenced here: peripheral blood, sampled on day 0 of MenACWY control vaccination. This receptor was taken from an adult in good health. The V gene is TRBV6-4, the J gene TRBJ2-1; TRBD2 matches at 9 bases. The CDR3 loop is CASRGTSLSNEQFF. The CDR3 bases are TGTGCCAGCAGAGGGACTAGCCTTTCCAATGAGCAGTTCTTC.